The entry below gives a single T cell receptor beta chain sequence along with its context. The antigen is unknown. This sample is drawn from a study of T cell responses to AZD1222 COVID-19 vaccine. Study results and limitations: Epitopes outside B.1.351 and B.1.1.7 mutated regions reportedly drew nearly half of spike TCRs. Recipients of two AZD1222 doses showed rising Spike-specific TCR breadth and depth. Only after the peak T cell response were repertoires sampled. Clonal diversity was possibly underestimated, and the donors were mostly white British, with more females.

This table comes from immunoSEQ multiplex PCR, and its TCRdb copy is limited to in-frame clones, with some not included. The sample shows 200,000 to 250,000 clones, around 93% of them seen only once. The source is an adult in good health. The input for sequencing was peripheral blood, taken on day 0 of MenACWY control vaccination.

CDR3 sequence: CASSLGTGTGFFSYEQYF. Here the CDR3 DNA reads TGTGCCAGCAGCTTAGGAACCGGGACAGGCTTTTTCTCCTACGAGCAGTACTTC. This sequence joins TRBV7-8 and TRBJ2-7, with 8 bases fitting TRBD1. This CDR3 comprises 18 residues. Germline trimming cut 1 base from V and 0 bases from J; bases unmatched to any gene: 11. CDR1 is SGHVS and CDR2 is FQNEAQ in the germline V gene.